A single T cell receptor beta chain is shown here with its context. Its antigen remains unknown. This specimen comes from a study of T and B cells in COVID-19 patients. Looking at the study overall: COVID-19 patients gave peripheral blood either during active infection or after recovery. Most recovered patients had mild to moderate COVID-19 treated as outpatients. At median age around 34 years, recovered patients were younger than active-infection patients at about 72. Findings of the study overall: Patients with COVID-19 reportedly showed strongly skewed T cell receptor beta variable and joining gene usage.

From blood, about 250-500 ng of genomic DNA served as TRB template. The CDR3 covers 16 residues. V gave up 1 base and J gave up 3 bases; unmatched junction bases: 9. Germline CDR1 reads SGHRS; CDR2 reads YFSETQ. Multiplex PCR with BIOMED2 TRB-A/B primer pools amplified TRB rearrangements. TCRdb independently ran MiXCR on the multiplex PCR reads; one entry per CDR3 protein. This sample carries 4,000 to 6,000 distinct CDR3 sequences, 25% to 35% of them seen once, and the ten largest clones take approximately 5.4%. Sequences were obtained from blood. This receptor was obtained from a human donor with active COVID-19. This chain joins TRBV5-1 and TRBJ2-5, with 7 bases matching TRBD2. CDR3 bases: TGCGCCAGCAGCTTGACGGCGCGGACTAGTAAAGAGACCCAGTACTTC. This encodes CASSLTARTSKETQYF.